This TCR beta chain was retrieved from a study of beta chain features in type 1 diabetes. The study, taken as a whole, reports: Patients with Type 1 diabetes showed moderately but significantly shorter TCRB CDR3s in all four CD4+ subsets.

Expressed TCRB transcripts were sequenced because the entire RNA isolate underwent reverse transcription. About 3.6 million reads was the average for naive, central memory and regulatory T cell samples. The method was immunoSEQ multiplex PCR; TCRdb's version includes in-frame clones alone and lacks a portion of them. Of 300,000 to 400,000 clones listed, over 7% are singletons. Trimming shortened V by 7 bases and J by 2 bases, and 14 bases separated the two germline ends. This CDR3 region has 14 residues. The germline V gene encodes CDR1 MDHEN and CDR2 SYDVKM. This clone was seen many times. Its antigen is undetermined.

This sequence was found in a man under 40 with type 1 diabetes. V gene TRBV28 combines with J gene TRBJ1-1; D not resolved. The sample taken for sequencing was central memory CD4+ T cells from blood. CDR3 residues: CASIMSGINTEAFF. Here the CDR3 DNA reads TGTGCCAGCATCATGAGTGGGATAAACACTGAAGCTTTCTTT.